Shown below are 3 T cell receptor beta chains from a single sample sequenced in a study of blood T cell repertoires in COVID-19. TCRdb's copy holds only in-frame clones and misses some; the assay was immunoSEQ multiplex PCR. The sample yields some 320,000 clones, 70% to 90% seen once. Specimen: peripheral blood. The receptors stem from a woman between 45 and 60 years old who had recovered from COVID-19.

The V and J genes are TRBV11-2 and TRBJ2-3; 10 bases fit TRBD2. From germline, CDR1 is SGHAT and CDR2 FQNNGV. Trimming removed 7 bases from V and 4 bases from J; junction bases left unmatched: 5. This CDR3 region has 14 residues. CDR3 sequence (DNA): TGTGCCAGCACTGGGCTAGCGGGAGCAGATACGCAGTATTTT. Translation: CASTGLAGADTQYF.

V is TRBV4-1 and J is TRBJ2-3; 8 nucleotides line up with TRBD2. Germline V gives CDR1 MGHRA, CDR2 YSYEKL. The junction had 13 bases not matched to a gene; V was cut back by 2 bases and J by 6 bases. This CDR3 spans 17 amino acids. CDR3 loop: CASSQNRAGGLPDTQYF. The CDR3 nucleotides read TGCGCCAGCAGCCAAAACCGGGCGGGGGGTTTACCGGATACGCAGTATTTT.

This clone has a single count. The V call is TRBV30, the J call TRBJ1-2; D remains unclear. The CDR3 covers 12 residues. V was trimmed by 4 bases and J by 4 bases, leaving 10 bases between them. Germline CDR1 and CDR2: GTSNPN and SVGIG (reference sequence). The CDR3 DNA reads TGTGCCTGGACGATCGGAGTCTATGGCTACACCTTC. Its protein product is CAWTIGVYGYTF. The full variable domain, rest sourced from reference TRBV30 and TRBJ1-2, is SQTIHQWPATLVQPVGSPLSLECTVEGTSNPNLYWYRQAAGRGLQLLFYSVGIGQISSEVPQNLSASRPQDRQFILSSKKLLLSDSGFYLCAWTIGVYGYTFGSGTRLTVV.